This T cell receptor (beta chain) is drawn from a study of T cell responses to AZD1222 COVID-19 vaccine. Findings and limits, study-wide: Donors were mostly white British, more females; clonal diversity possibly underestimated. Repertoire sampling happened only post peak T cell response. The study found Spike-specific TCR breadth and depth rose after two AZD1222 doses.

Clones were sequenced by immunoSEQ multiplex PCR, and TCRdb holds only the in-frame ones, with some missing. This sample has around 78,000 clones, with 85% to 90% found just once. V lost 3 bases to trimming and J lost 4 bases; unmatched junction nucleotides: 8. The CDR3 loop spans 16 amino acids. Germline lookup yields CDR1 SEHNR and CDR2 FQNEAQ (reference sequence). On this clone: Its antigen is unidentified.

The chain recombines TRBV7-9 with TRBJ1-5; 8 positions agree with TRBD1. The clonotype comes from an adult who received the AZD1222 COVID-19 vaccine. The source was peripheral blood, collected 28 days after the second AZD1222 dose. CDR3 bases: TGTGCCAGCAGCTTGGGGCAGGGGGCTTCTAATCAGCCCCAGCATTTT. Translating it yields CASSLGQGASNQPQHF.